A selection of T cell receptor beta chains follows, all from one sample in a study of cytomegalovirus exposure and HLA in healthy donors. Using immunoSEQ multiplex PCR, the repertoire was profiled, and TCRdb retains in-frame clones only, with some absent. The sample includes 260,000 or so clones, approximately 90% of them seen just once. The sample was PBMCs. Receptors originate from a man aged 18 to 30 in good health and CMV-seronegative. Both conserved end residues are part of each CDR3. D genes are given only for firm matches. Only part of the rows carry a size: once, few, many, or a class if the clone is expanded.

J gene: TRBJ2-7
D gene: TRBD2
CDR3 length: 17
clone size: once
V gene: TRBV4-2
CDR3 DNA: TGTGCCAGCAGCCAAGACACCGGGACTAGCGGCCTCTACGAGCAGTACTTC
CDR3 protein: CASSQDTGTSGLYEQYF

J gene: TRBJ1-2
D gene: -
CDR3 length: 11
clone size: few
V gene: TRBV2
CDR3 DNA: TGTGCCAGCAGGGAGGGGTACGGCTACACCTTC
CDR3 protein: CASREGYGYTF

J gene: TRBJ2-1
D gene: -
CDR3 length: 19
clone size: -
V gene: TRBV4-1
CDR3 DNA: TGCGCCAGCAGCCAAGACAAAGACTCACCTAACCCGTCCTACAATGAGCAGTTCTTC
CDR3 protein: CASSQDKDSPNPSYNEQFF

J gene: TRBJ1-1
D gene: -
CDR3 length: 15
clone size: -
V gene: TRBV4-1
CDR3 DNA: TGCGCCAGCAGTCAACTTGGGGGGGGGAACACTGAAGCTTTCTTT
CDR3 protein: CASSQLGGGNTEAFF

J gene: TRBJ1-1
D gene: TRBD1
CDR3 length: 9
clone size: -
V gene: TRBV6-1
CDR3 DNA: TGTGCCAGCAGTGAGACAGGGGTTTTT
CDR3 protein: CASSETGVF

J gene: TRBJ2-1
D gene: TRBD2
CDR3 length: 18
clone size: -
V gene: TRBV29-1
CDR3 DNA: TGCAGCGTTGAAGCCGGACTAGCGGGGGGTCTTAGTTACAATGAGCAGTTCTTC
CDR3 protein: CSVEAGLAGGLSYNEQFF

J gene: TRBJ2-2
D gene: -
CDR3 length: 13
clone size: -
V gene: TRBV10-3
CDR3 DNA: TGTGCCACGTTACAGGCGAACACCGGGGAGCTGTTTTTT
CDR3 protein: CATLQANTGELFF

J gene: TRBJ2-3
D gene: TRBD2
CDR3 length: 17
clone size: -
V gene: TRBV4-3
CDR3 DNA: TGCGCCAGCAGCCAAGAACTAGCGGATAGACCCACAGATACGCAGTATTTT
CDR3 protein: CASSQELADRPTDTQYF

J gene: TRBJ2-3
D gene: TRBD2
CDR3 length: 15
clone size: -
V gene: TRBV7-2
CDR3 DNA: TGTGCCAGCAGCTCGACTAGCGGGTTGAGGGATACGCAGTATTTT
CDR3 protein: CASSSTSGLRDTQYF

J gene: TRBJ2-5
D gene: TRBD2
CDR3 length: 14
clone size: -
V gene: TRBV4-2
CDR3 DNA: TGTGCCAGCAGCCAACGACTAGCGGAAGAGACCCAGTACTTC
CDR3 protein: CASSQRLAEETQYF

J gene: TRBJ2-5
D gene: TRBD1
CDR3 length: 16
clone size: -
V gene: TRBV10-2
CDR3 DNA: TGCGCCAGCAGTCAGTCTCCGGGACAGGGGCAAGAGACCCAGTACTTC
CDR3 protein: CASSQSPGQGQETQYF

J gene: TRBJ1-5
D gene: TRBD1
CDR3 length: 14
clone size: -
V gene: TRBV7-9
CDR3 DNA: TGTGCCAGCAGATCATCGACAGGGGACCAGCCCCAGCATTTT
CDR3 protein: CASRSSTGDQPQHF

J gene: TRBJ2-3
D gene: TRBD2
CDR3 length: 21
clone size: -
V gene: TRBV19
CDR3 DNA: TGTGCCAGTAGTATTGGTATCGGGTTTGGGACTAGACTGTGGCACACAGATACGCAGTATTTT
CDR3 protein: CASSIGIGFGTRLWHTDTQYF

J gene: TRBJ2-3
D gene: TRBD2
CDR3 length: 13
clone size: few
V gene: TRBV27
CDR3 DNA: TGTGCCACCACCCGAGCGGGGGTAGATACGCAGTATTTT
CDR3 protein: CATTRAGVDTQYF

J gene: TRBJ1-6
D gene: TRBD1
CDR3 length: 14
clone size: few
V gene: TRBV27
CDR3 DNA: TGTGCCAGCAGTTTATACAGGGGGGATTCACCCCTCCACTTT
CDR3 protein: CASSLYRGDSPLHF

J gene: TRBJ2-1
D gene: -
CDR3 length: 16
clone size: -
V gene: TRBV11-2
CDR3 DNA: TGTGCCAGCAGCTCCCCCTACAGGTCCTCCTACAATGAGCAGTTCTTC
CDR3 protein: CASSSPYRSSYNEQFF

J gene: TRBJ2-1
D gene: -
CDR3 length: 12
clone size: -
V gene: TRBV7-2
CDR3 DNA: TGTGCCAGCAGCTTAGACTATGGTGAGCAGTTCTTC
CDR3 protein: CASSLDYGEQFF

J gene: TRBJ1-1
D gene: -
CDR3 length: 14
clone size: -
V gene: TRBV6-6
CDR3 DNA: TGTGCCAGCAGTCGGACAGAAAGAGACACTGAAGCTTTCTTT
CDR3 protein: CASSRTERDTEAFF

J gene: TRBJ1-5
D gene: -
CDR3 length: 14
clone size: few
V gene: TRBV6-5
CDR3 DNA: TGTGCCAGCACACCGGCCGGAGGCAATCAGCCCCAGCATTTT
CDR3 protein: CASTPAGGNQPQHF

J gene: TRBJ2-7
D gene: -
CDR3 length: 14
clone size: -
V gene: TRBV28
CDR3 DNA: TGTGCCAGCACCCGCTTCGGGTCCCCCTACGAGCAGTACTTC
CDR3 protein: CASTRFGSPYEQYF

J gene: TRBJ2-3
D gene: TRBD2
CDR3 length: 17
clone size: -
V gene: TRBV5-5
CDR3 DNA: TGTGCCAGCAGCGACACCGTATCGGGAGGTCGGGCAGATACGCAGTATTTT
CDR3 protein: CASSDTVSGGRADTQYF

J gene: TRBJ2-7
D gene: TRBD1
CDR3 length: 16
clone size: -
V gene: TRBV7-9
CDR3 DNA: TGTGCCAGCAGCGGAGCCGGGACAGTGATTTCCTACGAGCAGTACTTC
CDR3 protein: CASSGAGTVISYEQYF

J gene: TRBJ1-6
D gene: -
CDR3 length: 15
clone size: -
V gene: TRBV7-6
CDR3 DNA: TGTGCCAGCAGCTCGGGGGGACGGTTAAATTCACCCCTCCACTTT
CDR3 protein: CASSSGGRLNSPLHF

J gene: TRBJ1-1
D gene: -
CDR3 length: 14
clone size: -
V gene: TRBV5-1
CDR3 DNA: TGCGCCAGCGGCCGAGGGGACATGAACACTGAAGCTTTCTTT
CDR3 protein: CASGRGDMNTEAFF

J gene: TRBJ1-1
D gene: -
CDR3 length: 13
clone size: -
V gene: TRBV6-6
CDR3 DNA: TGTGCCAGCAGTCTCCGGGTAGACACTGAAGCTTTCTTT
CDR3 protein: CASSLRVDTEAFF

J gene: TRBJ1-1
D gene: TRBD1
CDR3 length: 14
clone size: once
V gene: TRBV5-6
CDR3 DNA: TGTGCCAGCAGCTTCGGGACAGAGAACACTGAAGCTTTCTTT
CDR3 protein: CASSFGTENTEAFF

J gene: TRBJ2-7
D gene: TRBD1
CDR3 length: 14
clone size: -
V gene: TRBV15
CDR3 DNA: TGTGCCACCAGCAGGGACAGGGGTTCCTACGAGCAGTACTTC
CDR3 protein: CATSRDRGSYEQYF

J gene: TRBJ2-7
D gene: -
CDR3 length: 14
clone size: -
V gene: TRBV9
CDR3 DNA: TGTGCCAGCAGCGTAGTAGGGGAAGGCTACGAGCAGTACTTC
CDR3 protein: CASSVVGEGYEQYF

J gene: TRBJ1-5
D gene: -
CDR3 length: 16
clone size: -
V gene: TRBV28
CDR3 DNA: TGTGCCAGCAGCCCCCTGACAGGCGACTTAAATCAGCCCCAGCATTTT
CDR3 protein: CASSPLTGDLNQPQHF

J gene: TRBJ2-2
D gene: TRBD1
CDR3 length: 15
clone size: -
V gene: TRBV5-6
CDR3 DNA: TGTGCCAGCAGCCCAGGGGGCGCGAACACCGGGGAGCTGTTTTTT
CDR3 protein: CASSPGGANTGELFF

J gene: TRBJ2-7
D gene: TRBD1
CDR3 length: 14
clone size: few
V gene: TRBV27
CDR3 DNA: TGTGCCAGCAGCCCGGGACAGGGTATCCGCGAGCAGTACTTC
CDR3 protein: CASSPGQGIREQYF

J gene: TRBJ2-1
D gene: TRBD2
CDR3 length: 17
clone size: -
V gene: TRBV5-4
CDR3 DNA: TGTGCCAGCAGCGCAAAGACCCTAGCGGGAGTAGGCAATGAGCAGTTCTTC
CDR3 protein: CASSAKTLAGVGNEQFF

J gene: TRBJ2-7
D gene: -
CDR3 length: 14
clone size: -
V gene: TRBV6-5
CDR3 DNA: TGTGCCAGCAGTTTAGACAGGTCCTGGGGCGAGCAGTACTTC
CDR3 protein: CASSLDRSWGEQYF

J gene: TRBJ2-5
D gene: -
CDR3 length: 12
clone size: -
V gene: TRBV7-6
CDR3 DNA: TGTGCCAGCAGCTTATCGCAGGGGACCCAGTACTTC
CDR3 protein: CASSLSQGTQYF

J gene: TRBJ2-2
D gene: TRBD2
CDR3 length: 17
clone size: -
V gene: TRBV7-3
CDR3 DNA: TGTGCCAGCAGCCGACTAGCGGGAGGGCCGAGAACCGGGGAGCTGTTTTTT
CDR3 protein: CASSRLAGGPRTGELFF

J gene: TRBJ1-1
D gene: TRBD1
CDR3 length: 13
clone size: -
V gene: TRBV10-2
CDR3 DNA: TGCGCCAGCAGTGGACAGGGCGGGACTGAAGCTTTCTTT
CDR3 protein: CASSGQGGTEAFF

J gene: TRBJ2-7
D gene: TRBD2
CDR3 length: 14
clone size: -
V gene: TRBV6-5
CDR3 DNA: TGTGCCAGCAGAAGGACTAGCGGTTACTACGAGCAGTACTTC
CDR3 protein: CASRRTSGYYEQYF

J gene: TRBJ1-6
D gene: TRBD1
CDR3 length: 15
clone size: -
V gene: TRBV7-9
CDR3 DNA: TGTGCCAGCAGCTTAGAGCAGGGGGCAGGATCACCCCTCCACTTT
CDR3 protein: CASSLEQGAGSPLHF

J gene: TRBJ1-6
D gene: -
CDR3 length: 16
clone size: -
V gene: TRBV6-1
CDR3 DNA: TGTGCCAGCAGTGAAGGTGGTAACAGGGTGGATTCACCCCTCCACTTT
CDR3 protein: CASSEGGNRVDSPLHF

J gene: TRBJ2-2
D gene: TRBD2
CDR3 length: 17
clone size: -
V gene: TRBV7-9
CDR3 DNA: TGTGCCAGCAGCCCCCCAGGGCGGGGGAAGAACACCGGGGAGCTGTTTTTT
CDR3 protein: CASSPPGRGKNTGELFF

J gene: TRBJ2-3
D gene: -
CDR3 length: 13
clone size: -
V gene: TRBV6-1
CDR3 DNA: TGTGCCAGCAGTGAAGCGCTTGCGGGATTGCAGTATTTT
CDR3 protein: CASSEALAGLQYF

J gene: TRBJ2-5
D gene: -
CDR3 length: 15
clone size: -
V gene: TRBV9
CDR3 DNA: TGTGCCAGCAGCCCAAGGACAGCCACGGGGGAGACCCAGTACTTC
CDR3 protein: CASSPRTATGETQYF

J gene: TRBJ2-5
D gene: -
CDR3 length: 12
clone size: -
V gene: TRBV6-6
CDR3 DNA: TGTGCCAGCCATCTAGGAGGAGAGACCCAGTACTTC
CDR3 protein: CASHLGGETQYF

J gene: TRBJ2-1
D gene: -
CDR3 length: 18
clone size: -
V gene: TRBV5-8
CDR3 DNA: TGTGCCAGCAGCTCAGTATCCCTTTTTACAAGCTCCTACAATGAGCAGTTCTTC
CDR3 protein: CASSSVSLFTSSYNEQFF

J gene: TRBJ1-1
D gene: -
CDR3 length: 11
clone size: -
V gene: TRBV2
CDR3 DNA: TGTGCCAGCAGTGGCAGACTGCACGCTTTCTTT
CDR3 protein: CASSGRLHAFF

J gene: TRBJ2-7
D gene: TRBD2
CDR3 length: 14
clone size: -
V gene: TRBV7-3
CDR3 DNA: TGTGCCAGCAGCCATGGGACTAGCGCCAACGAGCAGTACTTC
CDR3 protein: CASSHGTSANEQYF

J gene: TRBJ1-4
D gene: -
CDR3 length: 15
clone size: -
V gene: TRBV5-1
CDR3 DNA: TGCGCCAGCAGCACTATAGGAAGCCCTAATGAAAAACTGTTTTTT
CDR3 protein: CASSTIGSPNEKLFF

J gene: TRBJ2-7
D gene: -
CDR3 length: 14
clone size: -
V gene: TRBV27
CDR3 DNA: TGTGCCAGCAGTTCCACGACTCTCTCCTACGAGCAGTACTTC
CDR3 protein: CASSSTTLSYEQYF

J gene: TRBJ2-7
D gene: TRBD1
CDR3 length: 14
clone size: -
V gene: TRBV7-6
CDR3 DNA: TGTGCCAGCAGCCCGGACGACAGGGGCTACGAGCAGTACTTC
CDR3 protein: CASSPDDRGYEQYF

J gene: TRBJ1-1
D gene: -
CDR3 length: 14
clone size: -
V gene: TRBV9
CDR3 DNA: TGTGCCAGCAGCGTAGCTATGGCGGATAGGGAAGCTTTCTTT
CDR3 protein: CASSVAMADREAFF

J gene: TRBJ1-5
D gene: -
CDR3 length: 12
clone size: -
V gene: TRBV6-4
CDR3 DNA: TGTGCCAGCAGTGAGGGAGATCAGCCCCAGCATTTT
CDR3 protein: CASSEGDQPQHF